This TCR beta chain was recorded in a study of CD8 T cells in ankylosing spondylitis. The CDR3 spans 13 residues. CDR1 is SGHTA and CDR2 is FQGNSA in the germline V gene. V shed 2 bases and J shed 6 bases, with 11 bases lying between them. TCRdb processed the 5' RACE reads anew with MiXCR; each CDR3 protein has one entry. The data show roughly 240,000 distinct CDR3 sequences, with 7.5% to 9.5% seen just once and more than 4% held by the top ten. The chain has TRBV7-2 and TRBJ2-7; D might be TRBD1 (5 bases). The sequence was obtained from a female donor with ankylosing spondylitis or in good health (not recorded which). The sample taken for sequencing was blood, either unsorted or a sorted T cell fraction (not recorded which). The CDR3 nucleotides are TGTGCCAGCAGCTTAATGGAAGGGGTCGAGCAGTACTTC. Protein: CASSLMEGVEQYF.